These 3 T cell receptor beta chains originate from one sample sequenced in a study of blood T cell repertoires in COVID-19. The assay was immunoSEQ multiplex PCR, and TCRdb's table has in-frame clones only and misses some. The data contain about 350,000 clones, about nine tenths of them singletons. The source material was PBMCs or T cells enriched from blood (not recorded which). The receptors stem from a woman under 40 who had been exposed to COVID-19.

V is TRBV30 and J is TRBJ2-3, with 8 bases lining up with TRBD1. V lost 8 bases, J lost 3 bases, and 7 bases stayed unmatched. Germline V gives CDR1 GTSNPN, CDR2 SVGIG (reference sequence). This CDR3 contains 13 residues. CDR3 sequence reads: CAGNRGKTDTQYF. In DNA form, the CDR3 reads TGTGCCGGAAACAGGGGGAAGACAGATACGCAGTATTTT.

The genes are TRBV6-5 and TRBJ2-1; 8 bases match TRBD2. V lost 0 bases to trimming and J lost 9 bases; unmatched junction nucleotides: 7. Germline values: CDR1 MNHEY, CDR2 SVGAGI. CDR3 length equals 15 residues. CDR3 coding DNA: TGTGCCAGCAGTTACTCACCGGGAGGGAAGGGTGAGCAGTTCTTC. Translated, it gives CASSYSPGGKGEQFF.

Here the CDR3 DNA reads TGCAGCGTGCAGCTGACTAGCGGCTACGAGCAGTACTTC. Its protein is CSVQLTSGYEQYF. The rearrangement uses TRBV29-1 and TRBJ2-7; 9 nucleotides agree with TRBD2. CDR1 and CDR2 (germline): SQVTM, ANQGSEA. There are 13 residues in the CDR3. Trimming removed 6 bases from V and 3 bases from J; junction bases left unmatched: 6.